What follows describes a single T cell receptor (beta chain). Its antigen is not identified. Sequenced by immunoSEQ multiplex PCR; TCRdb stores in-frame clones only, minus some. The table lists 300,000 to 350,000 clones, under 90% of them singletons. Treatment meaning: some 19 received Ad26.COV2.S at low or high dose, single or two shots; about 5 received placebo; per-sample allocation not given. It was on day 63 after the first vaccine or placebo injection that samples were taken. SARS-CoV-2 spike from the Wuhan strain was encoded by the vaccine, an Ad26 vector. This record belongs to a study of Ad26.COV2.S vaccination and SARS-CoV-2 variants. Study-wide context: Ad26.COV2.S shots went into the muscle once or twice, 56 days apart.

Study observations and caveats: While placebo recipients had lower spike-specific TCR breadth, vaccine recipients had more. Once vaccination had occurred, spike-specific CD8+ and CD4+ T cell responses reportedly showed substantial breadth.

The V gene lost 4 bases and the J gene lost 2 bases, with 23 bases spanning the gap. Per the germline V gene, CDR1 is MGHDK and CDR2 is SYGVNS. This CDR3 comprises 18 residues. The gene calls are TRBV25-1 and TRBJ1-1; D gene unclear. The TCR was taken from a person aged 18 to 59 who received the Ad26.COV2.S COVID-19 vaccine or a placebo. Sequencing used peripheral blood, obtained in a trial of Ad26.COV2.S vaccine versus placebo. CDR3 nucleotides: TGTGCCAGCAGTGCATCACCAGGCTCGGGTAAGGGAAACACTGAAGCTTTCTTT. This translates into CASSASPGSGKGNTEAFF.